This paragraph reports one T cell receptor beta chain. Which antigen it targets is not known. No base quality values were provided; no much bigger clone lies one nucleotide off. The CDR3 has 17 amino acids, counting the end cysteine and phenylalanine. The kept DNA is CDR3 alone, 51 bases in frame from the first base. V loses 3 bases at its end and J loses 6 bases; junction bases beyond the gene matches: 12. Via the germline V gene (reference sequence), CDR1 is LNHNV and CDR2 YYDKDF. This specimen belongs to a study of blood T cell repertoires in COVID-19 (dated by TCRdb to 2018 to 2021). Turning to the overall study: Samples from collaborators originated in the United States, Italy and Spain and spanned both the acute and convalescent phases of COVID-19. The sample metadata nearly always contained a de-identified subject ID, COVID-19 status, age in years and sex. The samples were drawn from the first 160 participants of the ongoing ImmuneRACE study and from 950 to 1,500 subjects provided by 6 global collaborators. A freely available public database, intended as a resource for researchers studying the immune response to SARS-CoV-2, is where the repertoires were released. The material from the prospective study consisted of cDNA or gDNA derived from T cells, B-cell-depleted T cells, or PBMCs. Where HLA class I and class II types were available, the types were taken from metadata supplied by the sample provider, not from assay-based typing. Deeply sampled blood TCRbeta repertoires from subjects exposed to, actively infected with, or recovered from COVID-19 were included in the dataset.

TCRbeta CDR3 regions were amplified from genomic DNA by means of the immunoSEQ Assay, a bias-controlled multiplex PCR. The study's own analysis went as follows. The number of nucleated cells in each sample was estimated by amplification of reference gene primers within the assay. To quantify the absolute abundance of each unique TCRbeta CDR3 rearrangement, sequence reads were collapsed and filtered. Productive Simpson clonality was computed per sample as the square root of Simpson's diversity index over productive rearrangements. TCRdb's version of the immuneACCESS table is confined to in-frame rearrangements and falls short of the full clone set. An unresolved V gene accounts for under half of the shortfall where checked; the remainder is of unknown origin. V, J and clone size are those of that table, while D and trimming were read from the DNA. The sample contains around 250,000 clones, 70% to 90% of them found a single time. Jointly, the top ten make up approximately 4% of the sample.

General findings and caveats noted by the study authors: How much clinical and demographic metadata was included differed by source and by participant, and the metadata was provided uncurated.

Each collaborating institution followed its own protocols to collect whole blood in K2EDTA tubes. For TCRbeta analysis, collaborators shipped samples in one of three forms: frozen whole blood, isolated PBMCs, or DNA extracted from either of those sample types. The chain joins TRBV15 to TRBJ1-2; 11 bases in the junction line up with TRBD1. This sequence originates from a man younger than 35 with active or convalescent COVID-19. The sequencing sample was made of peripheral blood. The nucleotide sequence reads TGTGCCACCAGCAGTGGTGGGACAGGGGGTTTCTATGATGGCTACACCTTC. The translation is CATSSGGTGGFYDGYTF.